These 15 T cell receptor beta chains originate from one sample sequenced in a study of Ad26.COV2.S vaccination and SARS-CoV-2 variants. TCRdb's table, derived via immunoSEQ multiplex PCR, lists solely in-frame clones and lacks some. This sample has 320,000 or so clones, with roughly 90% found just once. Treatment reported: about 20 received Ad26.COV2.S at low or high dose, single or two shots; 5 received placebo; per-sample allocation not given. Samples analyzed were those drawn on day 63 after the first vaccine or placebo injection. The input for sequencing was peripheral blood, taken in a trial of Ad26.COV2.S vaccine versus placebo. These receptors were obtained from a person aged 18 to 59 who received the Ad26.COV2.S COVID-19 vaccine or a placebo.

V is TRBV21-1 and J is TRBJ1-6. TRBV21-1 is annotated as a pseudogene. CDR3 length: 14 amino acids. The CDR3 protein is CASSTAVFCSPLHF. The CDR3 DNA is TGTGCCAGCAGCACAGCAGTCTTTTGTTCACCCCTCCACTTT.

Written as DNA, the CDR3 is TGTGCCAGCAGCTTAATCTGGGGTGGCTACACCTTC. Its protein is CASSLIWGGYTF. The V call is TRBV11-2, the J call TRBJ1-2, with unresolved D. V was shortened by 2 bases and J by 7 bases, with 8 bases between the two germline ends. Per germline, CDR1 SGHAT and CDR2 FQNNGV. The CDR3 covers 12 residues.

The rearrangement joins TRBV27 to TRBJ1-1; TRBD1 is a possible D gene (5 bases). With 7 bases removed from V and 1 base from J, the gap between germline ends came to 10 bases. This CDR3 is 13 amino acids long. The germline CDR1 and CDR2 sequences are MNHEY and SMNVEV (reference sequence). This CDR3 is CASKSTGNTEAFF. The CDR3 DNA reads as TGTGCCAGCAAATCCACAGGGAACACTGAAGCTTTCTTT.

This chain links TRBV6-2 or TRBV6-3 with TRBJ1-5; D is uncertain. Trimming cost V 5 bases and J 3 bases, with 11 bases left between them. Germline CDR1 MNHEY, CDR2 SVGEGT. This CDR3 region has 14 residues. The chain's CDR3 is CASSPLSSNQPQHF. The CDR3 DNA is TGTGCCAGCAGTCCCCTCAGTTCCAATCAGCCCCAGCATTTT.

The gene calls are TRBV7-8 and TRBJ1-2; D not certain. Trimming removed 5 bases from V and 4 bases from J, with 11 bases in between. This CDR3 contains 13 residues. CDR1 and CDR2 (germline): SGHVS, FQNEAQ. The CDR3 DNA reads TGTGCCAGCAGCCCGGGGTCCCGCTATGGCTACACCTTC. This encodes CASSPGSRYGYTF.

This chain joins TRBV15 and TRBJ2-7; D is perhaps TRBD1 or TRBD2 (5 bases each). Trimming took off 0 bases at V and 0 bases at J, with 6 bases between the two ends. Germline lookup yields CDR1 LNHNV and CDR2 YYDKDF (reference sequence). This CDR3 is 14 amino acids long. CDR3 nucleotide sequence: TGTGCCACCAGCAGAGAGGGGACCTCCTACGAGCAGTACTTC. It is translated as CATSREGTSYEQYF.

This clone was observed a single time. This chain joins TRBV6-5 and TRBJ1-5, with D unclear. The V end was cut by 0 bases, the J end by 3 bases, with 9 bases between. This CDR3 is 15 amino acids long. CDR1 is MNHEY and CDR2 is SVGAGI in the germline V gene. The DNA for the CDR3 is TGTGCCAGCAGTTACTCTACCGGGAACAATCAGCCCCAGCATTTT. This encodes CASSYSTGNNQPQHF.

This chain connects TRBV30 to TRBJ1-1; TRBD1 agrees at 7 bases. The V gene end was trimmed by 0 bases and the J gene end by 0 bases; junction bases not matched to a gene: 7. The CDR3 spans 16 residues. From germline, CDR1 is GTSNPN and CDR2 SVGIG (reference sequence). The CDR3 bases are TGTGCCTGGAGTGTAATCCGGACAGGAATGAACACTGAAGCTTTCTTT. Its translation: CAWSVIRTGMNTEAFF. Drawing the rest from reference TRBV30 and TRBJ1-1, the complete variable domain is SQTIHQWPATLVQPVGSPLSLECTVEGTSNPNLYWYRQAAGRGLQLLFYSVGIGQISSEVPQNLSASRPQDRQFILSSKKLLLSDSGFYLCAWSVIRTGMNTEAFFGQGTRLTVV.

The chain has TRBV4-3 and TRBJ1-2; D gene unclear. The germline CDR1 and CDR2 sequences are LGHNA and YSLEER. This CDR3 has 14 amino acids. Between the trimmed V and J ends, which lost 0 bases and 8 bases, there was a span of 13 bases. The CDR3 region has the DNA TGCGCCAGCAGCCAAGAAGTGAGGGTGAAAGGCTACACCTTC. Amino acid sequence: CASSQEVRVKGYTF.

The chain joins TRBV5-8 to TRBJ2-3; 8 bases line up with TRBD2. V dropped 1 base and J dropped 5; count of bases not matched to a gene: 6. The germline V gene has CDR1 SGHTS and CDR2 YDEGEE. This CDR3 has 15 residues. The CDR3 sequence: CASSLLAGSVDTQYF. The CDR3, as DNA: TGTGCCAGCAGCTTGTTAGCGGGGAGTGTAGATACGCAGTATTTT.

This clone was found once. The chain employs TRBV5-6 and TRBJ1-1, with D maybe TRBD1 (6 bases). The germline CDR1 and CDR2 sequences are SGHDT and YYEEEE. The ends were cut back, 2 bases at V and 4 bases at J, with 9 bases in the middle. CDR3 length equals 13 residues. CDR3 in DNA: TGTGCCAGCAGCTTCAGGGGCCCCACTGAAGCTTTCTTT. Translation: CASSFRGPTEAFF.

J is TRBJ2-1 and V is TRBV3-1 (or the pseudogene TRBV3-2); D gene ambiguous. The CDR3 is 11 residues long. CDR1 and CDR2 from the germline V gene are LGHDT and YNNKEL (reference sequence). V was clipped by 5 bases and J by 8 bases, with 7 bases between them. CDR3 coding DNA: TGTGCCAGCAGCTCTCGATATGAGCAGTTCTTC. As protein: CASSSRYEQFF.

The V and J genes are TRBV9 and TRBJ1-3; D unresolved. Germline V gives CDR1 SGDLS, CDR2 YYNGEE. V was cut by 4 bases and J by 1 base, with 12 bases left in between. CDR3 length: 15 residues. CDR3 DNA sequence: TGTGCCAGCAGCCCTCGTTGGGGTTCTGGAAACACCATATATTTT. It encodes CASSPRWGSGNTIYF.

As regards this clone: At one end, the junction sequence differs from germline, possibly due to a read error. The chain links TRBV7-9 to TRBJ1-1; a weak D match, TRBD1 (6 bases). CDR3 size: 14 residues. The germline V gene encodes CDR1 SEHNR and CDR2 FQNEAQ (reference sequence). CDR3 amino acids: CASSLQRGTTQAFF. Here the CDR3 DNA reads TGTGCCAGCAGCCTGCAGAGGGGGACCACTCAAGCTTTCTTT.

In its sample, this clone was seen once. V is TRBV6-2 or TRBV6-3 and J is TRBJ2-2; D gene unclear. The V gene's germline CDR1 is MNHEY and CDR2 SVGEGT. The CDR3 consists of 14 residues. Trimming removed 0 bases at V and 3 bases at J, with 5 bases between. This CDR3 is CASSYSPDTGELFF. In nucleotides, the CDR3 is TGTGCCAGCAGTTACTCGCCGGACACCGGGGAGCTGTTTTTT.